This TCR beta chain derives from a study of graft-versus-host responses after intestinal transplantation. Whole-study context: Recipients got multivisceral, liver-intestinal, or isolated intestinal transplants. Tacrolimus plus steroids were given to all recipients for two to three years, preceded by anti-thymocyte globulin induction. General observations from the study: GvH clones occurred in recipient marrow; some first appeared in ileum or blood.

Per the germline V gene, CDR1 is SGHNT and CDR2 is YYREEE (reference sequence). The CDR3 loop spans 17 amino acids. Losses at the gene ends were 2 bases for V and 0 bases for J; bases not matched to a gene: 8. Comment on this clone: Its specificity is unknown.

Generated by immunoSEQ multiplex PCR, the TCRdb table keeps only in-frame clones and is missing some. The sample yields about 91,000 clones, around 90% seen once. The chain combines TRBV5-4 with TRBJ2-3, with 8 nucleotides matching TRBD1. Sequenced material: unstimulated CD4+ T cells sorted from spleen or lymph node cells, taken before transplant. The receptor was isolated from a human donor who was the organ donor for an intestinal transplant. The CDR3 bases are TGTGCCAGCAGCTTAAATACGCAGGGGGCGAGCACAGATACGCAGTATTTT. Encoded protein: CASSLNTQGASTDTQYF.